The sequence of this TCR beta chain was determined in a study of blood T cell repertoires in COVID-19. Overall study context: Material from acute and convalescent COVID-19 was sourced from the United States, Italy and Spain. PBMCs, B-cell-depleted T cells, or T cells provided the cDNA or gDNA that made up the material.

Repertoires were generated with immunoSEQ multiplex PCR, while TCRdb's copy carries only in-frame clones and drops some. Found here are roughly 59,000 clones, about 83% of them singletons; the top ten hold around 6.6%. Sequences were obtained from peripheral blood. The TCR sequence derives from a human donor in a cohort sampled during active COVID-19.

CDR3 protein: CASSRGWEEGYTF. CDR3 in DNA: TGCGCCAGCAGCCGGGGGTGGGAGGAAGGCTACACCTTC. The chain carries TRBV4-1 and TRBJ1-2; a weak D match, TRBD1 (5 bases). The CDR3 sequence is 13 residues long. Germline V CDR1 and CDR2: MGHRA, YSYEKL. Trimming took off 4 bases at V and 8 bases at J, with 14 bases between the two ends.